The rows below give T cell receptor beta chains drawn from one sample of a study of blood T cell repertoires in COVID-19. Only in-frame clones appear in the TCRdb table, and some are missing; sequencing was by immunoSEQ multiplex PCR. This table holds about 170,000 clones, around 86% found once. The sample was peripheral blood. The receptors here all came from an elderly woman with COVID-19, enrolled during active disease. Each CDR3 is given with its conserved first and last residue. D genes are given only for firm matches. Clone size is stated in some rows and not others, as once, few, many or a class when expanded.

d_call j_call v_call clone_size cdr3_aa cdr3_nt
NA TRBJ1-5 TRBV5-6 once CASSLTGGGGNQPQHF TGTGCCAGCAGCTTGACGGGGGGTGGAGGCAATCAGCCCCAGCATTTT
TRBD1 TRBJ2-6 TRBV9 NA CASSERQGPTGANVLTF TGTGCCAGCAGTGAACGACAGGGACCCACTGGGGCCAACGTCCTGACTTTC
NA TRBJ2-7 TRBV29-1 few CSVGWGGSTYEQYF TGCAGCGTTGGGTGGGGCGGCTCTACCTACGAGCAGTACTTC
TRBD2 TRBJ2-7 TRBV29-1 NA CSVGGGVREQYF TGCAGCGTGGGGGGAGGGGTTCGCGAGCAGTACTTC
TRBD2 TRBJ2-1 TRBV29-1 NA CSARGGTSYNEQFF TGCAGCGCCCGCGGGGGTACTTCCTACAATGAGCAGTTCTTC
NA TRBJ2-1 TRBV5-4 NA CASSSPSYNEQFF TGTGCCAGCAGCTCCCCTAGCTACAATGAGCAGTTCTTC
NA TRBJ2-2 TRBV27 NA CASTPANTGELFF TGTGCCAGCACCCCAGCGAACACCGGGGAGCTGTTTTTT
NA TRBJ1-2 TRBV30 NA CAWSGQGYYGYTF TGTGCCTGGAGTGGGCAGGGGTACTATGGCTACACCTTC
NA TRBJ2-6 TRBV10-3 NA CASGVSGANVLTF TGTGCCTCTGGAGTATCCGGGGCCAACGTCCTGACTTTC
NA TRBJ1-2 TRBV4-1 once CASSQDGGANYGYTF TGCGCCAGCAGCCAAGATGGGGGCGCTAACTATGGCTACACCTTC
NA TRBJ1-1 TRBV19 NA CASNTFGNTEAFF TGTGCCAGTAATACCTTCGGTAACACTGAAGCTTTCTTT
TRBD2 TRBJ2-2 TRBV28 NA CASSLSGRATGELFF TGTGCCAGCAGTTTAAGCGGGAGGGCCACCGGGGAGCTGTTTTTT
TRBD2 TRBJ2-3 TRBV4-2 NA CASSQLAGATDTQYF TGTGCCAGCAGCCAATTAGCGGGAGCAACAGATACGCAGTATTTT
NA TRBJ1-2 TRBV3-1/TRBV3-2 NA CASSLDRHYGYTF TGTGCCAGCAGTCTGGACAGACACTATGGCTACACCTTC
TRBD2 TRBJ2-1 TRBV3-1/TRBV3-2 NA CASSQARTGTSGRNEQFF TGTGCCAGCAGCCAAGCGAGGACCGGGACTAGCGGGAGGAATGAGCAGTTCTTC
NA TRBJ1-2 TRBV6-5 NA CASSYLRTQTGGGYTF TGTGCCAGCAGTTACTTACGGACGCAAACTGGAGGGGGCTACACCTTC
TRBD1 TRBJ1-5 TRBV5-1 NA CASSLQGGNQPQHF TGCGCCAGCAGCCTACAGGGGGGCAATCAGCCCCAGCATTTT
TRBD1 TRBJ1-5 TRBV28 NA CASSPSTGVNQPQHF TGTGCCAGCAGTCCTTCGACAGGGGTAAATCAGCCCCAGCATTTT
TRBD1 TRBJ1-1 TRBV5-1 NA CASSPGTGVNTEAFF TGCGCCAGCAGCCCCGGGACAGGGGTGAACACTGAAGCTTTCTTT
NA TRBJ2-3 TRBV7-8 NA CASSRDGTKSSDTQYF TGTGCCAGCAGCCGAGACGGGACAAAGTCGTCAGATACGCAGTATTTT